This TCR beta chain came from a study of neurological immune-mediated disorders. Study conclusions and caveats: Among expanded clones, no CDR3 amino acid sequences were shared across subjects, a pattern suggesting private repertoires in all groups. The repertoires of 18 of 34 multiple sclerosis patients fell into one related-CDR3 cluster (a possible signature) under phylogenetic grouping. For the multiple sclerosis repertoire cluster, no association with any clinical or MRI feature was found.

This clonotype was picked up many times. Antigen specificity is unknown. The CDR3 contains 12 residues. Germline lookup yields CDR1 SQVTM and CDR2 ANQGSEA. 5'RACE with 10-nucleotide random UMIs generated the cDNA. TCRdb re-analysed the 5' RACE reads in MiXCR, keeping a single row per CDR3 protein. The data contain about 46,000 distinct CDR3 sequences, roughly 4.4% of them singletons. The sequence came from an older woman with multiple sclerosis. The V call is TRBV29-1, the J call TRBJ2-5, with 8 positions matching TRBD1. Sequenced sample: PBMCs. The CDR3 DNA follows: TGCACCGAAACAGGGGGTGGGGAGACCCAGTACTTC. Encoded protein: CTETGGGETQYF.